Listed below are T cell receptor beta chains from one sample, sequenced in a study of cytomegalovirus exposure and HLA in healthy donors. The table came from immunoSEQ multiplex PCR; TCRdb's copy has only in-frame clones and leaves some out. The repertoire holds just over 20,000 clones, 95% to 97% seen once, with around 10% in the top ten. The specimen sequenced was PBMCs. The source is a man aged 25-45 years in good health and CMV-seropositive. The CDR3 runs from the conserved cysteine through the conserved F or W. D genes are given only for firm matches. A clone size is listed for some rows: how often the clone was seen (once, few, many), or a class if it is expanded.

D gene: TRBD2
V gene: TRBV9
J gene: TRBJ2-1
clone size: -
CDR3 length: 18
CDR3 DNA: TGTGCCAGCAGCGTCTCGTCTAGCGGGTCGCCGACCTACAATGAGCAGTTCTTC
CDR3 protein: CASSVSSSGSPTYNEQFF

D gene: TRBD1
V gene: TRBV6-5
J gene: TRBJ1-4
clone size: -
CDR3 length: 15
CDR3 DNA: TGTGCCAGCAGTTACTCTGGGACAGCCTTCGGAAAACTGTTTTTT
CDR3 protein: CASSYSGTAFGKLFF

D gene: -
V gene: TRBV27
J gene: TRBJ1-5
clone size: -
CDR3 length: 14
CDR3 DNA: TGTGCCAGCAGTTTATCCGGAGGAAATCAGCCCCAGCATTTT
CDR3 protein: CASSLSGGNQPQHF

D gene: -
V gene: TRBV30
J gene: TRBJ2-6
clone size: -
CDR3 length: 15
CDR3 DNA: TGTGCCTGGAGTGGGAGGATCTCTGGGGCCAACGTCCTGACTTTC
CDR3 protein: CAWSGRISGANVLTF

D gene: TRBD1
V gene: TRBV9
J gene: TRBJ1-2
clone size: -
CDR3 length: 15
CDR3 DNA: TGTGCCAGCAGCTTGGCAGTTACAGGGGTTTTCGGCTACACCTTC
CDR3 protein: CASSLAVTGVFGYTF

D gene: TRBD2
V gene: TRBV28
J gene: TRBJ2-7
clone size: -
CDR3 length: 15
CDR3 DNA: TGTGCCAGCAGAAAGGGGCTAGCGGGAAGGTACGAGCAGTACTTC
CDR3 protein: CASRKGLAGRYEQYF

D gene: TRBD2
V gene: TRBV5-1
J gene: TRBJ2-7
clone size: -
CDR3 length: 16
CDR3 DNA: TGCGCCAGCAGCTTGGAGGCTAGCGGGTTGCCCTACGAGCAGTACTTC
CDR3 protein: CASSLEASGLPYEQYF

D gene: TRBD1
V gene: TRBV13
J gene: TRBJ1-1
clone size: -
CDR3 length: 17
CDR3 DNA: TGTGCCAGCAGCTTAGTGGCGTGGGACAGGTTAGGTACTGAAGCTTTCTTT
CDR3 protein: CASSLVAWDRLGTEAFF

D gene: -
V gene: TRBV27
J gene: TRBJ1-4
clone size: -
CDR3 length: 14
CDR3 DNA: TGTGCCAGCAGGAAACCGGGTTTTAATGAAAAACTGTTTTTT
CDR3 protein: CASRKPGFNEKLFF

D gene: TRBD1
V gene: TRBV18
J gene: TRBJ2-1
clone size: -
CDR3 length: 15
CDR3 DNA: TGTGCCAGCTCACCGAAGGGACAGGGATACAATGAGCAGTTCTTC
CDR3 protein: CASSPKGQGYNEQFF

D gene: -
V gene: TRBV29-1
J gene: TRBJ2-6
clone size: -
CDR3 length: 13
CDR3 DNA: TGCAGCGTTAGCTATGCCGGGGCCAACGTCCTGACTTTC
CDR3 protein: CSVSYAGANVLTF

D gene: TRBD1
V gene: TRBV5-4
J gene: TRBJ2-3
clone size: once
CDR3 length: 12
CDR3 DNA: TGTGCCAGCAGCCCGACAGGGGTGACGCAGTATTTT
CDR3 protein: CASSPTGVTQYF

D gene: -
V gene: TRBV7-2
J gene: TRBJ1-2
clone size: once
CDR3 length: 13
CDR3 DNA: TGTGCCAGCAGCACCCAACAGGGTTTTGGCTACACCTTC
CDR3 protein: CASSTQQGFGYTF

D gene: -
V gene: TRBV7-2
J gene: TRBJ1-3
clone size: -
CDR3 length: 16
CDR3 DNA: TGTGCCAGCAGCTTAGCCACGGGATACTCTGGAAACACCATATATTTT
CDR3 protein: CASSLATGYSGNTIYF

D gene: -
V gene: TRBV28
J gene: TRBJ1-2
clone size: -
CDR3 length: 12
CDR3 DNA: TGTGCCAGCATGGGGGCAAACTATGGCTACACCTTC
CDR3 protein: CASMGANYGYTF

D gene: TRBD1
V gene: TRBV30
J gene: TRBJ2-4
clone size: -
CDR3 length: 13
CDR3 DNA: TGTGCCTGGAGTCTGGGACAGGGCAACATTCAGTACTTC
CDR3 protein: CAWSLGQGNIQYF

D gene: TRBD2
V gene: TRBV27
J gene: TRBJ2-7
clone size: -
CDR3 length: 15
CDR3 DNA: TGTGCCAGCAGGATACTAGCGGGAGGAGGGAACGAGCAGTACTTC
CDR3 protein: CASRILAGGGNEQYF

D gene: TRBD2
V gene: TRBV29-1
J gene: TRBJ2-1
clone size: -
CDR3 length: 15
CDR3 DNA: TGCAGCGTTTACCGGACTAGCGGGATCGAAAATGAGCAGTTCTTC
CDR3 protein: CSVYRTSGIENEQFF

D gene: -
V gene: TRBV18
J gene: TRBJ2-6
clone size: -
CDR3 length: 15
CDR3 DNA: TGTGCCAGCTCACCCTCCGGAGGGGGGGCCAACGTCCTGACTTTC
CDR3 protein: CASSPSGGGANVLTF

D gene: -
V gene: TRBV28
J gene: TRBJ1-2
clone size: -
CDR3 length: 11
CDR3 DNA: TGTGCCAGCAGTGACAGCAATGGCTACACCTTC
CDR3 protein: CASSDSNGYTF

D gene: -
V gene: TRBV5-1
J gene: TRBJ2-5
clone size: -
CDR3 length: 15
CDR3 DNA: TGCGCCAGCAGCCCCGGGGCTAGCGCCCAAGAGACCCAGTACTTC
CDR3 protein: CASSPGASAQETQYF

D gene: -
V gene: TRBV7-6
J gene: TRBJ1-1
clone size: -
CDR3 length: 13
CDR3 DNA: TGTGCCAGCAGCCCTCAGGTTAGAACTGAAGCTTTCTTT
CDR3 protein: CASSPQVRTEAFF

D gene: TRBD2
V gene: TRBV27
J gene: TRBJ2-1
clone size: -
CDR3 length: 15
CDR3 DNA: TGTGCCAGCAGCCCCGGGGTAGCGGGGATCAATGAGCAGTTCTTC
CDR3 protein: CASSPGVAGINEQFF

D gene: -
V gene: TRBV25-1
J gene: TRBJ1-4
clone size: -
CDR3 length: 15
CDR3 DNA: TGTGCCAGCAACCCGGGGGGGTCTTATAATGAAAAACTGTTTTTT
CDR3 protein: CASNPGGSYNEKLFF

D gene: TRBD1
V gene: TRBV30
J gene: TRBJ1-2
clone size: once
CDR3 length: 13
CDR3 DNA: TGTGCCTGGAAGGGGGCGGGTAACTATGGCTACACCTTC
CDR3 protein: CAWKGAGNYGYTF

D gene: TRBD2
V gene: TRBV18
J gene: TRBJ2-7
clone size: -
CDR3 length: 15
CDR3 DNA: TGTGCCAGCTCACCACCCGCGGGAGTTGCCCACGAGCAGTACTTC
CDR3 protein: CASSPPAGVAHEQYF

D gene: -
V gene: TRBV30
J gene: TRBJ1-4
clone size: -
CDR3 length: 16
CDR3 DNA: TGTGCCTGGAGTCTCGGACAGCCAGCAACTAATGAAAAACTGTTTTTT
CDR3 protein: CAWSLGQPATNEKLFF

D gene: -
V gene: TRBV30
J gene: TRBJ1-2
clone size: -
CDR3 length: 16
CDR3 DNA: TGTGCCTGGAGTACTCGGGGGGCCTTCGAGAATGTAGGCTACACCTTC
CDR3 protein: CAWSTRGAFENVGYTF

D gene: -
V gene: TRBV19
J gene: TRBJ1-4
clone size: -
CDR3 length: 12
CDR3 DNA: TGTGCCAGTAGTATGTTGAGGGAGGAACTGTTTTTT
CDR3 protein: CASSMLREELFF

D gene: -
V gene: TRBV5-4
J gene: TRBJ2-7
clone size: -
CDR3 length: 15
CDR3 DNA: TGTGCCAGCAGCTCCCGCGTCCGAGAACCTTACGAGCAGTACTTC
CDR3 protein: CASSSRVREPYEQYF

D gene: TRBD1
V gene: TRBV4-3
J gene: TRBJ2-7
clone size: -
CDR3 length: 15
CDR3 DNA: TGCGCCAGCAGCCAGCACCGGGACAGGGTGCACGAGCAGTACTTC
CDR3 protein: CASSQHRDRVHEQYF

D gene: -
V gene: TRBV28
J gene: TRBJ2-1
clone size: -
CDR3 length: 13
CDR3 DNA: TGTGCCAGCAGTTTAATCCCGGGGAATGAGCAGTTCTTC
CDR3 protein: CASSLIPGNEQFF

D gene: TRBD1
V gene: TRBV4-1
J gene: TRBJ1-1
clone size: -
CDR3 length: 17
CDR3 DNA: TGCGCCAGCAGCCAAATGGGACAGGGGGCTCCGAACACTGAAGCTTTCTTT
CDR3 protein: CASSQMGQGAPNTEAFF

D gene: -
V gene: TRBV7-8
J gene: TRBJ2-5
clone size: -
CDR3 length: 14
CDR3 DNA: TGTGCCAGCAGCTTGGCTGAGACTCAAGAGACCCAGTACTTC
CDR3 protein: CASSLAETQETQYF

D gene: -
V gene: TRBV15
J gene: TRBJ1-1
clone size: once
CDR3 length: 13
CDR3 DNA: TGTGCCACCAGCAGGGGGGGAAACACTGAAGCTTTCTTT
CDR3 protein: CATSRGGNTEAFF

D gene: -
V gene: TRBV7-3
J gene: TRBJ1-2
clone size: -
CDR3 length: 13
CDR3 DNA: TGTGCCAGCAGCCACCCGGGTCTCTATGGCTACACCTTC
CDR3 protein: CASSHPGLYGYTF

D gene: TRBD2
V gene: TRBV7-9
J gene: TRBJ2-1
clone size: -
CDR3 length: 14
CDR3 DNA: TGTGCCAGCAGTCCTAGCGGGAGAAAAGGTGAGCAGTTCTTC
CDR3 protein: CASSPSGRKGEQFF

D gene: -
V gene: TRBV6-5
J gene: TRBJ2-7
clone size: -
CDR3 length: 14
CDR3 DNA: TGTGCCAGCAGTTCGCTCGCTCCCGGCTACGAGCAGTACTTC
CDR3 protein: CASSSLAPGYEQYF

D gene: -
V gene: TRBV28
J gene: TRBJ1-2
clone size: once
CDR3 length: 14
CDR3 DNA: TGTGCCAGCAGTTGGGCCAAAACTAACTATGGCTACACCTTC
CDR3 protein: CASSWAKTNYGYTF

D gene: -
V gene: TRBV2
J gene: TRBJ1-5
clone size: few
CDR3 length: 14
CDR3 DNA: TGTGCCAGCAGTGCCAGGGGTAGCAATCAGCCCCAGCATTTT
CDR3 protein: CASSARGSNQPQHF

D gene: -
V gene: TRBV2
J gene: TRBJ2-7
clone size: -
CDR3 length: 12
CDR3 DNA: TGTGCCAGTCACGCGGATTCCTACGAGCAGTACTTC
CDR3 protein: CASHADSYEQYF

D gene: TRBD1
V gene: TRBV27
J gene: TRBJ1-2
clone size: -
CDR3 length: 12
CDR3 DNA: TGTGCCAGCAGTCAAAGACAGGGAGGCTACACCTTC
CDR3 protein: CASSQRQGGYTF

D gene: -
V gene: TRBV5-1
J gene: TRBJ2-7
clone size: -
CDR3 length: 14
CDR3 DNA: TGCGCCAGCAGCGGGAGGACACAATCCTACGAGCAGTACTTC
CDR3 protein: CASSGRTQSYEQYF

D gene: TRBD1
V gene: TRBV7-9
J gene: TRBJ1-4
clone size: -
CDR3 length: 15
CDR3 DNA: TGTGCCAGCAGCTTGGCGGGACAGGGGAATGAAAAACTGTTTTTT
CDR3 protein: CASSLAGQGNEKLFF

D gene: TRBD1
V gene: TRBV19
J gene: TRBJ1-5
clone size: once
CDR3 length: 15
CDR3 DNA: TGTGCCAGTACTGATAGGGACAGGGGCTGGCCGCCCCAGCATTTT
CDR3 protein: CASTDRDRGWPPQHF